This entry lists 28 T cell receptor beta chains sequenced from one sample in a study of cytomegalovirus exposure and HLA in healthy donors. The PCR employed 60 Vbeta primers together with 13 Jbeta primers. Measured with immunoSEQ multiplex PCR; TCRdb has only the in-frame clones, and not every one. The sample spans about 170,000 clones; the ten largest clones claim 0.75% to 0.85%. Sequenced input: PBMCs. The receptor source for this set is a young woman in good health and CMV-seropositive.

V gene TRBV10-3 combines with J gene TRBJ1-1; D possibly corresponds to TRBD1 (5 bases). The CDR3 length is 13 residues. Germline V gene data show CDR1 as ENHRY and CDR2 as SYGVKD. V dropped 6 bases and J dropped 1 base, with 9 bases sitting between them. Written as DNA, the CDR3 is TGTGCCATCAGCCAGACAGAGAACACTGAAGCTTTCTTT. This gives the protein CAISQTENTEAFF.

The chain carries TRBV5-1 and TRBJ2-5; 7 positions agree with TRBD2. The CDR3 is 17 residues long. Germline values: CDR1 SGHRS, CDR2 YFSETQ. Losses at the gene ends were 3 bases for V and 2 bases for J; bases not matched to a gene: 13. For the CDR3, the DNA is TGCGCCAGCAGCTCGAGCTCGGGGGGTCATGTTCAAGAGACCCAGTACTTC. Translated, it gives CASSSSSGGHVQETQYF. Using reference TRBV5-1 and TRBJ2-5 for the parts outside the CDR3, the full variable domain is KAGVTQTPRYLIKTRGQQVTLSCSPISGHRSVSWYQQTPGQGLQFLFEYFSETQRNKGNFPGRFSGRQFSNSRSEMNVSTLELGDSALYLCASSSSSGGHVQETQYFGPGTRLLVL.

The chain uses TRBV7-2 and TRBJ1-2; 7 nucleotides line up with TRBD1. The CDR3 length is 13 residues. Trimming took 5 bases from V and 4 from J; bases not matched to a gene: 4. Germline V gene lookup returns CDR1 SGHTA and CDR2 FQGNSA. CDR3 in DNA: TGTGCCAGCAGCCTCCGGGACAGCTATGGCTACACCTTC. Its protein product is CASSLRDSYGYTF.

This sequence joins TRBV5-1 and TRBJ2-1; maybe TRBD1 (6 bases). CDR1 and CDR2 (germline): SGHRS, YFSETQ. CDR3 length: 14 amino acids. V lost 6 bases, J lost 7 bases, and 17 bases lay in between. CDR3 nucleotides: TGCGCCAGCATCGACCTACAGGGTGGAAATGAGCAGTTCTTC. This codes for CASIDLQGGNEQFF.

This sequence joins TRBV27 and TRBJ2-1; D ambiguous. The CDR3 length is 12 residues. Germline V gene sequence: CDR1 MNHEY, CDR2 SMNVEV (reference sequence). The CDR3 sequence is CGVLVGPGEQFF. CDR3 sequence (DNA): TGTGGTGTCCTAGTCGGTCCCGGTGAGCAGTTCTTC.

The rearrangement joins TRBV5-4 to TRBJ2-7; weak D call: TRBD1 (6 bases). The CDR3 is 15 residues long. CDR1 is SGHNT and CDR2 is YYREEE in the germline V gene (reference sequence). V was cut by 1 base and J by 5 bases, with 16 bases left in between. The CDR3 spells CASSLPWGRGNEQYF. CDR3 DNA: TGTGCCAGCAGCTTGCCATGGGGGCGAGGGAACGAGCAGTACTTC.

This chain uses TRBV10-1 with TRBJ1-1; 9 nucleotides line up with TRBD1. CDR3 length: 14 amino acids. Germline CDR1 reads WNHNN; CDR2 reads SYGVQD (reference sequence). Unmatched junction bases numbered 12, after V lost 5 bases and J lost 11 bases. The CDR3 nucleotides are TGCGCCAGCAGTCCTACAGGGGGCTCATCGAAGGCTTTCTTT. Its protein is CASSPTGGSSKAFF.

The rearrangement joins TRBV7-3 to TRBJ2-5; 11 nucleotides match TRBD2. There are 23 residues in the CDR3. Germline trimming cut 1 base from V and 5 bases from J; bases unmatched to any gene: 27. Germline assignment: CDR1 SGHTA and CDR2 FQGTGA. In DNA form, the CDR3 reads TGTGCCAGCAGCTTAAGCCGTTGGAGAGAGGGACTAGCGGAAACGCGTGGGAGGGAGACCCAGTACTTC. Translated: CASSLSRWREGLAETRGRETQYF.

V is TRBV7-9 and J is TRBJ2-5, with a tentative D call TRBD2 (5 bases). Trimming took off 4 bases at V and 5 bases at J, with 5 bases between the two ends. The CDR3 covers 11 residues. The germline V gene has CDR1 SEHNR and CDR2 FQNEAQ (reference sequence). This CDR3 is CASSSSETQYF. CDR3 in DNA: TGTGCCAGCAGCTCTAGCGAGACCCAGTACTTC.

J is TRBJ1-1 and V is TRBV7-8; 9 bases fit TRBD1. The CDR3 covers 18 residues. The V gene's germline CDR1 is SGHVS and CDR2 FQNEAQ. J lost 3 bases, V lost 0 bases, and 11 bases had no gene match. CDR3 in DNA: TGTGCCAGCAGCTTAGCAGCGCCAGGACAGGGGAAGGACACTGAAGCTTTCTTT. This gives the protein CASSLAAPGQGKDTEAFF.

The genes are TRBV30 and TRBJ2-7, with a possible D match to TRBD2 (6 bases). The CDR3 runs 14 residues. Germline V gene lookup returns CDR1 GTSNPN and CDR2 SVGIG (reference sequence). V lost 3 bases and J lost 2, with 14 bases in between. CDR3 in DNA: TGTGCCTGGAGCGGAGGGGTCCTAGCCTACGAGCAGTACTTC. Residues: CAWSGGVLAYEQYF.

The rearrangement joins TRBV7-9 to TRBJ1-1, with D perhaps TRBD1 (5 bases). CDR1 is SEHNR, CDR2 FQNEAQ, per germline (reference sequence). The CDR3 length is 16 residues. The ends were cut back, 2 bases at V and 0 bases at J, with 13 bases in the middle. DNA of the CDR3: TGTGCCAGCAGCTTAACGCCGACAGTCATGAACACTGAAGCTTTCTTT. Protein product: CASSLTPTVMNTEAFF.

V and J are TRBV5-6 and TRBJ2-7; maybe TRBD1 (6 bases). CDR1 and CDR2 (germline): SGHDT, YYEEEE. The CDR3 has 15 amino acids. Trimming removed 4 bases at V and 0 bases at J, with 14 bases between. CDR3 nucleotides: TGTGCCAGCAGCCCCCTAGGGGGAGTCTCCTACGAGCAGTACTTC. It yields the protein CASSPLGGVSYEQYF.

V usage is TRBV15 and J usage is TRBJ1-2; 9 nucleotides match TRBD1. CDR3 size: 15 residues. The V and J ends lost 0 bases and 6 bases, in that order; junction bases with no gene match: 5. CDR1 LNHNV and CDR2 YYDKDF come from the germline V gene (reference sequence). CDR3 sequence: CATSRDGQGLDGYTF. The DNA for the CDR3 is TGTGCCACCAGCAGAGATGGACAGGGGTTGGATGGCTACACCTTC.

The CDR3 here is CASSPAGTGNTGELFF. In DNA, the CDR3 is TGTGCCAGCTCACCGGCCGGGACAGGGAACACCGGGGAGCTGTTTTTT. The chain employs TRBV18 and TRBJ2-2; 8 nucleotides line up with TRBD1. CDR3 length: 16 amino acids. CDR1 is KGHSH and CDR2 is LQKENI in the germline V gene. V lost 3 bases to trimming and J lost 1 base; unmatched junction nucleotides: 4.

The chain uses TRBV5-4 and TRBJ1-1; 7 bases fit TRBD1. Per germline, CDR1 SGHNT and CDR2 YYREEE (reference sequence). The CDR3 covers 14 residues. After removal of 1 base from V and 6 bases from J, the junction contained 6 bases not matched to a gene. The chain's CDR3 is CASSLNRDRPEAFF. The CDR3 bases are TGTGCCAGCAGCTTGAATAGGGACAGACCTGAAGCTTTCTTT.

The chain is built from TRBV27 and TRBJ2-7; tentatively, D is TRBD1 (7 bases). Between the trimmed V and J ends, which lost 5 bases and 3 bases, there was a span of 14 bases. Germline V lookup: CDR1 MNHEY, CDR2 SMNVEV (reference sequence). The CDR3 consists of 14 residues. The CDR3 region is CASSLRGTVYEQYF. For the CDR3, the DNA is TGTGCCAGCAGTCTACGGGGGACAGTCTACGAGCAGTACTTC.

The CDR3 reads CASSFGAMETQYF. CDR3 sequence (DNA): TGCGCCAGCAGTTTTGGAGCGATGGAGACCCAGTACTTC. The chain couples TRBV10-1 to TRBJ2-5; D ambiguous. Trimming took 5 bases from V and 5 from J, leaving 12 bases between them. Germline V lookup: CDR1 WNHNN, CDR2 SYGVQD (reference sequence). This CDR3 has 13 residues.

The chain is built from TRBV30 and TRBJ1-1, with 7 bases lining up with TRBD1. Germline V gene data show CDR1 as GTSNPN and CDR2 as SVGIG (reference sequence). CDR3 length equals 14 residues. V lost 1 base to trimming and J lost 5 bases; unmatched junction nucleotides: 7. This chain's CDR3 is CAWSGDRLGTEAFF. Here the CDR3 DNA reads TGTGCCTGGAGTGGGGACAGACTAGGGACTGAAGCTTTCTTT.

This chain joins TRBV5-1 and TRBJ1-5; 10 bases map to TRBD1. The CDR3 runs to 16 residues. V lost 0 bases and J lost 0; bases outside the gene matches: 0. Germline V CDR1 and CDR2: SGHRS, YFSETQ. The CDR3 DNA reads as TGCGCCAGCAGCTTGGGGACAGGGGGTAGCAATCAGCCCCAGCATTTT. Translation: CASSLGTGGSNQPQHF. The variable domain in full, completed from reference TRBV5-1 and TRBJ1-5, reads KAGVTQTPRYLIKTRGQQVTLSCSPISGHRSVSWYQQTPGQGLQFLFEYFSETQRNKGNFPGRFSGRQFSNSRSEMNVSTLELGDSALYLCASSLGTGGSNQPQHFGDGTRLSIL.

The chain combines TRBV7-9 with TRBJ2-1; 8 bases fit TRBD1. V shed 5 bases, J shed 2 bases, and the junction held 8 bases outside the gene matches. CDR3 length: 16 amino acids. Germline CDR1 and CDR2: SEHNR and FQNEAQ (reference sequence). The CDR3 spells CASSPRQGPTYNEQFF. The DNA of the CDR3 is TGTGCCAGCAGCCCTAGACAGGGGCCAACCTACAATGAGCAGTTCTTC.

The CDR3 protein is CASSLLAGARETQYF. CDR3 nucleotide sequence: TGTGCCAGCAGCTTGCTAGCGGGAGCCAGAGAGACCCAGTACTTC. The J gene is TRBJ2-5, the V gene TRBV11-3; 10 bases map to TRBD2. Germline-derived CDR1 and CDR2 are SGHNT and YENEEA. The CDR3 extends over 15 amino acids. The J segment lost 4 bases and the V segment lost 3 bases, leaving 5 bases of the junction unmatched.

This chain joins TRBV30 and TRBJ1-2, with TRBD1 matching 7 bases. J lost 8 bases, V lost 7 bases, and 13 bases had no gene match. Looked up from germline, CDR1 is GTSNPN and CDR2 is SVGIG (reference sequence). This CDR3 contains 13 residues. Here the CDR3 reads CASGLKARGGYTF. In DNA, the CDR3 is TGTGCCTCGGGATTAAAGGCCAGGGGGGGCTACACCTTC.

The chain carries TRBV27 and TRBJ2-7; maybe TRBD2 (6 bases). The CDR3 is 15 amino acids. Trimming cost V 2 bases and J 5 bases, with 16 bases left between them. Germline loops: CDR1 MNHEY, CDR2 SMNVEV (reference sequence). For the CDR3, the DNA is TGTGCCAGCAGTTTAACCCCGAAGGGCGGGGACGAGCAGTACTTC. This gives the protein CASSLTPKGGDEQYF.

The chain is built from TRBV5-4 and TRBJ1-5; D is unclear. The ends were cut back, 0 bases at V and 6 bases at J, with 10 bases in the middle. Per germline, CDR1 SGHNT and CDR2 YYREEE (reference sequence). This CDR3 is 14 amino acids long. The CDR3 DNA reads TGTGCCAGCAGCTTGGGAGGCGGCAGTCAGCCCCAGCATTTT. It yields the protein CASSLGGGSQPQHF.

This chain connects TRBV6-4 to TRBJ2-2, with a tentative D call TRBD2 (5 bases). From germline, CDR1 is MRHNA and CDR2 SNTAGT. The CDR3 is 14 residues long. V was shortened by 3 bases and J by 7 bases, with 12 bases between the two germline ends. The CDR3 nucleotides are TGTGCCAGCAGTGAGTCCATTCGGGGCGGGGAGCTGTTTTTT. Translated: CASSESIRGGELFF.

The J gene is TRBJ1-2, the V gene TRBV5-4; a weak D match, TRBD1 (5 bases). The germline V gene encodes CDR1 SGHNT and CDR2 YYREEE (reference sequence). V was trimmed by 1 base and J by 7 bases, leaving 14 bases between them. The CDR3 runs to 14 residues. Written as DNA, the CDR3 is TGTGCCAGCAGCTTGTGGGGCAGTCAGGGTGGCTACACCTTC. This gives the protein CASSLWGSQGGYTF.

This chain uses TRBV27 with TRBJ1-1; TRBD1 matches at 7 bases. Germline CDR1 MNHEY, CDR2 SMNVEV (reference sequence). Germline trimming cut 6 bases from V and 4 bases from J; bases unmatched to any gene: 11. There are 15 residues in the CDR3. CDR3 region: CASRLSPGTVTEAFF. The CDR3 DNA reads TGTGCCAGCAGACTAAGCCCGGGGACAGTCACTGAAGCTTTCTTT.